These 17 T cell receptor beta chains were all obtained from the same sample, sequenced in a study of blood T cell repertoires in COVID-19. The assay was immunoSEQ multiplex PCR, and TCRdb's table has in-frame clones only and misses some. The table shows about 58,000 clones, with about 76% occurring only once. Material: peripheral blood. All receptors derive from a human donor in a cohort sampled during active COVID-19.

The rearrangement links TRBV6-5 to TRBJ1-5; the match to TRBD1 covers 7 bases. This CDR3 is built from 16 residues. Germline V gene data show CDR1 as MNHEY and CDR2 as SVGAGI. Trimming cost V 4 bases and J 7 bases; bases outside gene matches: 13. In DNA, the CDR3 is TGTGCCAGCAGTTCAGATCTACAGGGGATGAGGCAGCCCCAGCATTTT. Amino acids: CASSSDLQGMRQPQHF.

The chain couples TRBV5-1 to TRBJ2-7, with TRBD1 matching over 9 bases. Germline CDR1 and CDR2: SGHRS and YFSETQ. This CDR3 region has 14 residues. V dropped 3 bases and J dropped 5; count of bases not matched to a gene: 6. The CDR3 DNA follows: TGCGCCAGCAGCTCAGGGACAGGGTTCCACGAGCAGTACTTC. Translating gives CASSSGTGFHEQYF.

As DNA, the CDR3 is TGTGCCAGTTCATCTGGGGGGACTGCGAATCAGCCCCAGCATTTT. This translates into CASSSGGTANQPQHF. The V call is TRBV19, the J call TRBJ1-5, with D maybe TRBD1 (5 bases). Germline V gene lookup returns CDR1 LNHDA and CDR2 SQIVND (reference sequence). This CDR3 region has 15 residues. The V gene lost 8 bases and the J gene lost 4 bases, with 18 bases spanning the gap.

The V and J genes are TRBV28 and TRBJ1-1, with D possibly matching TRBD1 (6 bases). Germline V gene lookup returns CDR1 MDHEN and CDR2 SYDVKM. CDR3 size: 14 residues. Trimming removed 5 bases from V and 1 base from J, with 11 bases in between. CDR3 bases: TGTGCCAGCAGTACAGGGCTTTCGAACACTGAAGCTTTCTTT. Its translation is CASSTGLSNTEAFF.

The chain combines TRBV4-1 with TRBJ1-4; 7 nucleotides agree with TRBD1. J lost 7 bases, V lost 6 bases, and 8 bases had no gene match. Germline V gene sequence: CDR1 MGHRA, CDR2 YSYEKL. This CDR3 has 14 residues. The CDR3 nucleotides are TGCGCCAGCAGACTGGACAGGCGGGGTGAAAAACTGTTTTTT. Protein: CASRLDRRGEKLFF.

V and J are TRBV30 and TRBJ1-1, with D perhaps matching TRBD1 (5 bases). The CDR3 loop spans 14 amino acids. Germline V gene sequence: CDR1 GTSNPN, CDR2 SVGIG (reference sequence). With 3 bases removed from V and 4 bases from J, the gap between germline ends came to 15 bases. CDR3 sequence reads: CAWSAGPGSTEAFF. CDR3 DNA: TGTGCCTGGAGCGCAGGGCCCGGTAGCACTGAAGCTTTCTTT. Based on the CDR3 plus reference TRBV30 and TRBJ1-1, the full variable domain is SQTIHQWPATLVQPVGSPLSLECTVEGTSNPNLYWYRQAAGRGLQLLFYSVGIGQISSEVPQNLSASRPQDRQFILSSKKLLLSDSGFYLCAWSAGPGSTEAFFGQGTRLTVV.

This clone was recorded only once. The chain is built from TRBV13 and TRBJ1-6; unclear D gene. The V gene lost 3 bases and the J gene lost 7 bases, with 10 bases spanning the gap. This CDR3 has 14 amino acids. Germline CDR1 is PRHDT and CDR2 is FYEKMQ (reference sequence). The CDR3 nucleotides are TGTGCCAGCAGCTTCTCGGGAAGAAATTCACCCCTCCACTTT. Protein sequence: CASSFSGRNSPLHF.

This clone has more than one count but fewer than ten. The rearrangement links TRBV2 to TRBJ2-7; 12 bases fit TRBD2. Germline V gene sequence: CDR1 SNHLY, CDR2 FYNNEI. The CDR3 runs 13 residues. Germline trimming cut 7 bases from V and 6 bases from J; bases unmatched to any gene: 4. The DNA for the CDR3 is TGTGCCAGCAACCAGGGACTAGCGGGCGAGCAGTACTTC. It specifies CASNQGLAGEQYF.

V gene TRBV7-2 combines with J gene TRBJ1-2; 9 bases line up with TRBD1. Germline V gene lookup returns CDR1 SGHTA and CDR2 FQGNSA. Trimming cost V 5 bases and J 2 bases; bases outside gene matches: 3. This CDR3 has 14 residues. Written as DNA, the CDR3 is TGTGCCAGCAGCCCGGGACAGGGCAACTATGGCTACACCTTC. Residues: CASSPGQGNYGYTF. Full variable domain (remainder filled in from reference TRBV7-2 and TRBJ1-2): GAGVSQSPSNKVTEKGKDVELRCDPISGHTALYWYRQSLGQGLEFLIYFQGNSAPDKSGLPSDRFSAERTGGSVSTLTIQRTQQEDSAVYLCASSPGQGNYGYTFGSGTRLTVV.

The rearrangement links TRBV7-2 to TRBJ2-7, with no clear D. V gave up 5 bases and J gave up 1 base, with 6 bases separating them. The length of the CDR3 is 12 residues. CDR1 and CDR2 from the germline V gene are SGHTA and FQGNSA. Written as DNA, the CDR3 is TGTGCCAGCAGCCCCCTATCCTACGAGCAGTACTTC. Protein product: CASSPLSYEQYF. Full variable domain (outside the CDR3, taken from reference TRBV7-2 and TRBJ2-7): GAGVSQSPSNKVTEKGKDVELRCDPISGHTALYWYRQSLGQGLEFLIYFQGNSAPDKSGLPSDRFSAERTGGSVSTLTIQRTQQEDSAVYLCASSPLSYEQYFGPGTRLTVT.

The chain joins TRBV7-8 to TRBJ2-7; TRBD1 might be the D (5 bases). Trimming shortened V by 5 bases and J by 2 bases, and 10 bases separated the two germline ends. Per germline, CDR1 SGHVS and CDR2 FQNEAQ. The CDR3 is made up of 13 amino acids. The CDR3 sequence is CASSLDRTYEQYF. CDR3 sequence (DNA): TGTGCCAGCAGCCTAGACAGAACCTACGAGCAGTACTTC.

V usage is TRBV5-1 and J usage is TRBJ2-3, with 12 nucleotides matching TRBD2. Germline lookup yields CDR1 SGHRS and CDR2 YFSETQ. V shed 1 base, J shed 2 bases, and the junction held 2 bases outside the gene matches. The CDR3 is 16 amino acids. The CDR3 here is CASSLRTSGVTDTQYF. In nucleotides, the CDR3 is TGCGCCAGCAGCTTGCGGACTAGCGGGGTCACAGATACGCAGTATTTT.

V gene TRBV10-2 combines with J gene TRBJ2-3; no clear D gene. V lost 5 bases and J lost 1, with 7 bases in between. This CDR3 is built from 13 residues. Germline CDR1 WSHSY, CDR2 SAAADI. CDR3 sequence (DNA): TGCGCCAGCAGTATGAGTGGCACAGATACGCAGTATTTT. This codes for CASSMSGTDTQYF.

The chain combines TRBV19 with TRBJ1-2, with TRBD1 identical over 8 bases. Germline V CDR1 and CDR2: LNHDA, SQIVND (reference sequence). With 4 bases clipped from V and 4 bases from J, the junction kept 8 bases outside the gene matches. The CDR3 extends over 15 amino acids. The CDR3: CASSTPGTGVYGYTF. The DNA for the CDR3 is TGTGCCAGTAGTACCCCGGGGACAGGAGTCTATGGCTACACCTTC.

The rearrangement links TRBV18 to TRBJ2-2, with a weak D call TRBD2 (5 bases). CDR3 size: 16 residues. Deletions cut 5 bases from V and 7 bases from J, with 20 bases between. CDR1 and CDR2 from the germline V gene are KGHSH and LQKENI. For the CDR3, the DNA is TGTGCCAGCTCAGCCCCCTACCCTCGAGAGGGCGGGGAGCTGTTTTTT. Translated, it gives CASSAPYPREGGELFF.

The rearrangement uses TRBV5-4 and TRBJ1-1; the match to TRBD1 covers 10 bases. Trimming took 1 base from V and 4 from J; bases not matched to a gene: 4. CDR1 and CDR2 from the germline V gene are SGHNT and YYREEE (reference sequence). This CDR3 is built from 15 residues. CDR3 sequence reads: CASSLPGQGRTEAFF. The CDR3 bases are TGTGCCAGCAGCTTGCCGGGACAGGGGCGCACTGAAGCTTTCTTT.

This chain joins TRBV29-1 and TRBJ2-7; TRBD1 might be the D (5 bases). This CDR3 comprises 13 residues. CDR1 SQVTM and CDR2 ANQGSEA come from the germline V gene. Trimming removed 3 bases from V and 1 base from J, with 10 bases in between. The CDR3 region is CSVDRVGSYEQYF. The CDR3 DNA is TGCAGCGTTGACAGGGTCGGGTCCTACGAGCAGTACTTC.